The entry that follows covers one T cell receptor (beta chain) sequence. The antigen remains undetermined. The sample originates from a study of T cell responses to AZD1222 COVID-19 vaccine. As for the study in general: Recipients boosted at about 4 weeks or about 12 weeks are pooled. Study observations and caveats: Two AZD1222 administrations were followed by greater Spike-specific TCR breadth and depth. Reportedly, close to half of spike-specific TCRs are directed against unmutated variant regions. At baseline, seropositivity was found in only five or six AZD1222 recipients.

In germline, CDR1 is SNHLY, CDR2 FYNNEI. This CDR3 contains 15 residues. With V trimmed by 7 bases and J by 4 bases, 9 bases remained unmatched. TCRdb's copy holds only in-frame clones and misses some; the assay was immunoSEQ multiplex PCR. The profile covers around 76,000 clones, with 85% appearing a single time and 10% to 15% taken by the ten largest. This sequence originates from an adult in good health. The chain carries TRBV2 and TRBJ2-3, with 9 bases matching TRBD2. This specimen was peripheral blood, taken on day 0 of AZD1222 vaccination. CDR3 sequence reads: CASTEAGGAADTQYF. In DNA form, the CDR3 reads TGTGCCAGCACGGAAGCGGGGGGTGCGGCAGATACGCAGTATTTT.